Listed here is a single T cell receptor (beta chain). What it recognizes is unknown. This specimen comes from a study of T cells in Graves' hyperthyroidism and ophthalmopathy. Overall study: The blood sample was taken at first diagnosis, before treatment began. Regarding the study as a whole: The model predicted ophthalmopathy a median 6.5 months before onset.

Regions amplified from RNA transcripts were the TCR beta CDR3 regions. HTBI primers were the set used in a first-round RT-PCR of the TCR CDR3. TCRdb independently ran MiXCR on the multiplex PCR reads; one entry per CDR3 protein. The data show under 350,000 distinct CDR3 sequences, with about 21% seen just once and 50% to 65% held by the top ten. The CDR3 has 10 residues. The V and J ends lost 3 bases and 8 bases respectively, with 7 bases between them. In germline, CDR1 is SQVTM, CDR2 ANQGSEA. This TCR came from a woman between 45 and 65 years old with Graves' hyperthyroidism. The sample taken for sequencing was blood. The genes are TRBV29-1 and TRBJ1-1; D remains ambiguous. CDR3 sequence (DNA): TGCAGCGTTGACACGGACGAAGCTTTCTTT. Protein: CSVDTDEAFF. Supplemented by reference TRBV29-1 and TRBJ1-1, the full variable domain reads SAVISQKPSRDICQRGTSLTIQCQVDSQVTMMFWYRQQPGQSLTLIATANQGSEATYESGFVIDKFPISRPNLTFSTLTVSNMSPEDSSIYLCSVDTDEAFFGQGTRLTVV.